The 5 T cell receptor beta chains listed next were all sequenced from one sample in a study of shared clonotypes between healthy human individuals. The method was immunoSEQ multiplex PCR; TCRdb's version includes in-frame clones alone and lacks a portion of them. The sample consists of 2 million to 3 million clones, approximately 94% of them appearing once. The sequencing sample was made of naive CD4+ T cells from PBMCs. The subset is: CD45RA+ positively selected. These receptors all come from a man aged 18 to 29 in good health. Some clones in this sample may be carry-over from other donors' samples.

V gene TRBV11-1 combines with J gene TRBJ2-7, with D possibly being TRBD2 (6 bases). This CDR3 is built from 15 residues. Germline CDR1 is SGHAT and CDR2 is FQDESV (reference sequence). Trimming cost V 3 bases and J 8 bases, with 20 bases left between them. This CDR3 is CASSFDRGSNTKQYF. The CDR3 DNA sequence: TGTGCCAGCAGCTTCGACCGGGGGTCCAACACGAAGCAGTACTTC.

This chain uses TRBV2 with TRBJ2-1, with 9 bases identical to TRBD1. The CDR3 is 14 residues long. Trimming cost V 8 bases and J 7 bases; bases outside gene matches: 9. Looked up from germline, CDR1 is SNHLY and CDR2 is FYNNEI. The CDR3 DNA reads as TGTGCCAGCCAGCAGTGGACAGGGGTGAATGAGCAGTTCTTC. This encodes CASQQWTGVNEQFF. Full variable domain (rest looked up from reference TRBV2 and TRBJ2-1): EPEVTQTPSHQVTQMGQEVILRCVPISNHLYFYWYRQILGQKVEFLVSFYNNEISEKSEIFDDQFSVERPDGSNFTLKIRSTKLEDSAMYFCASQQWTGVNEQFFGPGTRLTVL.

This sequence joins TRBV19 and TRBJ2-3, with 7 bases aligning to TRBD2. With 3 bases clipped from V and 0 bases from J, the junction kept 6 bases outside the gene matches. CDR3 length: 16 residues. Germline lookup yields CDR1 LNHDA and CDR2 SQIVND (reference sequence). This CDR3 is CASSIYASGSTDTQYF. CDR3 DNA sequence: TGTGCCAGTAGTATTTATGCTAGCGGTAGCACAGATACGCAGTATTTT.

This chain connects TRBV12-5 to TRBJ2-7; 7 nucleotides line up with TRBD1. Trimming removed 3 bases from V and 1 base from J; junction bases left unmatched: 9. The CDR3 has 16 amino acids. Germline V gene data show CDR1 as LGHNT and CDR2 as FRNRAP. The CDR3 sequence: CASGFSPTGRSYEQYF. CDR3 bases: TGTGCTAGTGGTTTTAGCCCGACAGGGCGTTCCTACGAGCAGTACTTC.

This chain's CDR3 is CASSPGSPYEQYF. The CDR3 DNA sequence: TGTGCCAGCAGCCCAGGGAGCCCTTACGAGCAGTACTTC. J is TRBJ2-7 and V is TRBV7-2; D is possibly TRBD1 or TRBD2 (5 bases each). The CDR3 extends over 13 amino acids. V was cut by 5 bases and J by 4 bases, with 12 bases left in between. Looked up from germline, CDR1 is SGHTA and CDR2 is FQGNSA.